Presented here are 30 T cell receptor beta chains from one specimen sequenced in a study of graft-versus-host responses after intestinal transplantation. Sequencing used immunoSEQ multiplex PCR; TCRdb keeps in-frame clones, though not all of them. The data hold fewer than 70,000 clones, with roughly 92% observed a single time. The material was bone marrow, obtained roughly 780 days after intestinal transplantation. These receptors all come from a human patient who received an intestinal transplant, so some T cells may come from the graft donor.

V gene TRBV11-1 combines with J gene TRBJ1-1, with a tentative D call TRBD1 (6 bases). Germline assignment: CDR1 SGHAT and CDR2 FQDESV (reference sequence). The CDR3 loop spans 16 amino acids. Trimming shortened V by 5 bases and J by 6 bases, and 22 bases separated the two germline ends. CDR3 in amino acids: CASSDSASDSSSEAFF. DNA of the CDR3: TGTGCCAGCAGCGACTCAGCCTCGGACAGTTCGTCTGAAGCTTTCTTT.

The genes are TRBV4-1 and TRBJ1-6; D call uncertain. CDR3 length equals 17 residues. Germline CDR1 is MGHRA and CDR2 is YSYEKL. V was cut by 3 bases and J by 3 bases, with 15 bases left in between. DNA for the CDR3: TGCGCCAGCAGCCACCCATCGACGGGGAGCTATAATTCACCCCTCCACTTT. Protein: CASSHPSTGSYNSPLHF.

The CDR3 reads CASSRTSVTGELFF. DNA for the CDR3: TGTGCCAGCTCCCGGACTAGCGTAACCGGGGAGCTGTTTTTT. The rearrangement links TRBV6-5 to TRBJ2-2; TRBD2 agrees at 9 bases. V gave up 8 bases and J gave up 5 bases; unmatched junction bases: 6. This CDR3 comprises 14 residues. Looked up from germline, CDR1 is MNHEY and CDR2 is SVGAGI.

The chain recombines TRBV5-1 with TRBJ1-6; 11 bases are a match to TRBD1. J was trimmed by 7 bases and V by 1 base; bases with no gene match: 10. The CDR3 runs 18 residues. The germline gives CDR1 SGHRS, CDR2 YFSETQ. CDR3 loop: CASSLRGFRDRGNSPLHF. The DNA of the CDR3 is TGCGCCAGCAGCTTGAGGGGCTTCCGGGACAGGGGGAATTCACCCCTCCACTTT.

V gene TRBV7-9 combines with J gene TRBJ2-5, with D maybe TRBD2 (7 bases). The V and J ends lost 5 bases and 4 bases respectively, with 17 bases between them. Germline V gives CDR1 SEHNR, CDR2 FQNEAQ (reference sequence). The CDR3 sequence is 15 residues long. The CDR3 spells CASSTRGGAGETQYF. CDR3 in DNA: TGTGCCAGCAGCACTAGGGGGGGGGCTGGAGAGACCCAGTACTTC.

The rearrangement joins TRBV7-9 to TRBJ1-1; tentative D call: TRBD1 (5 bases). The germline CDR1 and CDR2 sequences are SEHNR and FQNEAQ (reference sequence). The length of the CDR3 is 13 residues. V dropped 10 bases and J dropped 1 base, with 13 bases sitting between them. The CDR3 nucleotides are TGTGCCACCGGATCCGGGACGAACACTGAAGCTTTCTTT. Its protein product is CATGSGTNTEAFF.

The chain links TRBV5-1 to TRBJ2-7, with D hard to call. From germline, CDR1 is SGHRS and CDR2 YFSETQ. This CDR3 spans 14 amino acids. V lost 7 bases and J lost 0, with 14 bases in between. The CDR3 reads CASAVRIRSYEQYF. The CDR3 DNA is TGCGCCAGCGCCGTGCGGATCCGCTCCTACGAGCAGTACTTC.

This chain uses TRBV9 with TRBJ1-3, with unresolved D. CDR3 length: 12 amino acids. V lost 3 bases to trimming and J lost 2 bases, with 3 bases between them. Germline loops: CDR1 SGDLS, CDR2 YYNGEE. The CDR3: CASSGAGNTIYF. The CDR3 nucleotides read TGTGCCAGCAGCGGCGCTGGAAACACCATATATTTT.

This rearrangement joins TRBV6-5 to TRBJ2-2; TRBD1 is a possible D gene (6 bases). Per the germline V gene, CDR1 is MNHEY and CDR2 is SVGAGI. Trimming took off 8 bases at V and 12 bases at J, with 13 bases between the two ends. The CDR3 covers 11 residues. The CDR3 is CASRAQGKLFF. The CDR3 DNA is TGTGCCAGCCGAGCACAGGGAAAGCTGTTTTTT.

The chain has TRBV2 and TRBJ2-2, with 8 positions matching TRBD2. The CDR3 extends over 15 amino acids. J gave up 4 bases and V 7 bases, and 8 bases lay outside the gene matches. Germline V CDR1 and CDR2: SNHLY, FYNNEI. The CDR3 nucleotides are TGTGCCAGCACCCCAGCGGGGGCGACCACCGGGGAGCTGTTTTTT. Translating gives CASTPAGATTGELFF.

V is TRBV6-1 and J is TRBJ1-6; tentative D call: TRBD1 (6 bases). Germline-derived CDR1 and CDR2 are MNHNS and SASEGT. The CDR3 totals 17 residues. Trimming left V 1 base short and J 0 bases short, with 10 bases between. Written as DNA, the CDR3 is TGTGCCAGCAGTGAAGGGACAGCGAGCTCCTATAATTCACCCCTCCACTTT. Protein sequence: CASSEGTASSYNSPLHF.

The chain employs TRBV21-1 and TRBJ2-7; the table assigns TRBD2, which was not confirmed against the DNA. TRBV21-1 is labeled a pseudogene. The CDR3 runs 17 residues. This CDR3 reads CASSQIRLAGGSYEQYF. Here the CDR3 DNA reads TGTGCCAGCAGCCAGATTCGACTAGCGGGGGGGTCCTACGAGCAGTACTTC.

The gene calls are TRBV27 and TRBJ2-7, with D tentatively TRBD1 or TRBD2 (5 bases each). The CDR3 is 15 amino acids. Germline V CDR1 and CDR2: MNHEY, SMNVEV (reference sequence). V lost 7 bases to trimming and J lost 5 bases, with 21 bases between them. The CDR3 coding sequence is TGTGCCAGCACTTCCCGAGAGGGGCGTTCCAACGAGCAGTACTTC. Amino acid sequence: CASTSREGRSNEQYF.

This sequence joins TRBV9 and TRBJ2-3, with D perhaps assigned TRBD1 or TRBD2 (5 bases each). The length of the CDR3 is 15 residues. V was clipped by 4 bases and J by 5 bases, with 17 bases between them. CDR1 and CDR2 (germline): SGDLS, YYNGEE. This CDR3 is CASSTRGQGRDTQYF. The CDR3 region has the DNA TGTGCCAGCAGCACACGAGGGCAGGGCCGAGATACGCAGTATTTT.

This sequence joins TRBV7-7 and TRBJ2-1; 7 positions agree with TRBD2. CDR1 and CDR2 (germline): SSHAT, FNYEAQ (reference sequence). The CDR3 is 13 residues long. Losses at the gene ends were 2 bases for V and 5 bases for J; bases not matched to a gene: 0. The CDR3 sequence: CASSLSGDNEQFF. CDR3 coding DNA: TGTGCCAGCAGCTTAAGCGGGGACAATGAGCAGTTCTTC.

This chain uses TRBV12-5 with TRBJ1-5, with a possible D match to TRBD1 (5 bases). Trimming took off 6 bases at V and 2 bases at J, with 5 bases between the two ends. This CDR3 region has 12 residues. Germline V CDR1 and CDR2: LGHNT, FRNRAP. CDR3 sequence: CASGQGNQPQHF. The DNA of the CDR3 is TGTGCTAGTGGACAGGGCAATCAGCCCCAGCATTTT.

The V gene is TRBV2, the J gene TRBJ1-6; the D gene is possibly TRBD1 (5 bases). With 7 bases removed from V and 8 bases from J, the gap between germline ends came to 12 bases. There are 13 residues in the CDR3. CDR1 SNHLY and CDR2 FYNNEI come from the germline V gene. The CDR3 reads CASTRGLYSPLHF. The CDR3 bases are TGTGCCAGCACTCGGGGACTTTATTCACCCCTCCACTTT.

The rearrangement joins TRBV5-4 to TRBJ2-7; TRBD2 matches at 8 bases. The CDR3 contains 15 residues. Germline CDR1 reads SGHNT; CDR2 reads YYREEE (reference sequence). With 4 bases clipped from V and 7 bases from J, the junction kept 13 bases outside the gene matches. The CDR3 nucleotides read TGTGCCAGCAGCCGGGAGGGGGACTCCCCGAGGGAGCAGTACTTC. This codes for CASSREGDSPREQYF. Complete variable domain (other parts from reference TRBV5-4 and TRBJ2-7): ETGVTQSPTHLIKTRGQQVTLRCSSQSGHNTVSWYQQALGQGPQFIFQYYREEENGRGNFPPRFSGLQFPNYSSELNVNALELDDSALYLCASSREGDSPREQYFGPGTRLTVT.

The DNA for the CDR3 is TGCGCCAGCAGCCAAGAAGCAGGGCGGGGGCAGCCCCAGCATTTT. Its protein is CASSQEAGRGQPQHF. The chain combines TRBV4-1 with TRBJ1-5; D perhaps matches TRBD1 (5 bases). Germline CDR1 is MGHRA and CDR2 is YSYEKL. The CDR3 consists of 15 residues. V lost 0 bases and J lost 7, with 13 bases in between.

The V call is TRBV5-6, the J call TRBJ2-3; D tentatively fits TRBD1 or TRBD2 (5 bases each). This CDR3 has 15 amino acids. Trimming pared 4 bases from V and 0 bases from J, leaving 12 bases between. Germline CDR1 and CDR2: SGHDT and YYEEEE. CDR3 loop: CASSPGRDSTDTQYF. CDR3 bases: TGTGCCAGCAGCCCGGGCCGGGACAGCACAGATACGCAGTATTTT.

This chain links TRBV7-9 with TRBJ2-7, with D hard to call. This CDR3 is built from 13 residues. V lost 1 base and J lost 3, with 7 bases in between. Germline lookup yields CDR1 SEHNR and CDR2 FQNEAQ (reference sequence). This CDR3 reads CASSLGLNYEQYF. The DNA for the CDR3 is TGTGCCAGCAGCTTAGGACTTAACTACGAGCAGTACTTC.

This clone has just one count. The chain joins TRBV4-3 to TRBJ1-6; a weak D match, TRBD1 (5 bases). Germline V lookup: CDR1 LGHNA, CDR2 YSLEER. CDR3 length: 15 amino acids. V was shortened by 0 bases and J by 9 bases, with 12 bases between the two germline ends. In nucleotides, the CDR3 is TGCGCCAGCAGCCAAGATCGCCAGGGACGTTCACCCCTCCACTTT. This gives the protein CASSQDRQGRSPLHF.

This clone showed up just a few times. The chain joins TRBV5-4 to TRBJ1-1; D is unclear. Germline lookup yields CDR1 SGHNT and CDR2 YYREEE (reference sequence). The CDR3 contains 14 residues. Trimming pared 2 bases from V and 1 base from J, leaving 9 bases between. The CDR3 sequence: CASSLNLQNTEAFF. The CDR3 DNA reads as TGTGCCAGCAGCTTAAACTTACAGAACACTGAAGCTTTCTTT.

V and J are TRBV29-1 and TRBJ2-5; 10 bases align to TRBD2. The CDR3 extends over 14 amino acids. The V gene's germline CDR1 is SQVTM and CDR2 ANQGSEA. With V trimmed by 1 base and J by 5 bases, 4 bases remained unmatched. Here the CDR3 reads CSVEGLAGYETQYF. The CDR3 DNA is TGCAGCGTTGAAGGACTAGCGGGTTACGAGACCCAGTACTTC.

The chain links TRBV28 to TRBJ1-2; D perhaps matches TRBD1 (5 bases). CDR1 and CDR2 from the germline V gene are MDHEN and SYDVKM. The length of the CDR3 is 14 residues. V lost 5 bases and J 0 bases, leaving 10 bases between the germline ends. CDR3 nucleotides: TGTGCCAGCAGTCCGAGACAGCCTAACTATGGCTACACCTTC. As protein: CASSPRQPNYGYTF.

The chain joins TRBV7-9 to TRBJ2-7; D ambiguous. V shed 6 bases and J shed 6 bases, with 15 bases lying between them. Germline V gene sequence: CDR1 SEHNR, CDR2 FQNEAQ (reference sequence). The CDR3 length is 13 residues. CDR3 bases: TGTGCCAGCAGTCCCGGGTCCAAGGGCGAGCAGTACTTC. Encoded protein: CASSPGSKGEQYF.

The gene calls are TRBV18 and TRBJ2-5; possible D gene TRBD2, 5 bases. The end of the DNA fits TRBJ2-7 better, so the J call may be wrong. The CDR3 is made up of 13 amino acids. CDR1 and CDR2 (germline): KGHSH, LQKENI. CDR3 sequence reads: CASSPPGDYEQYF. CDR3 DNA: TGTGCCAGCTCACCACCCGGGGACTACGAGCAGTACTTC.

V gene TRBV12-5 combines with J gene TRBJ1-6, with D unresolved. This CDR3 comprises 12 residues. Trimming shortened V by 2 bases and J by 8 bases, and 4 bases separated the two germline ends. Germline V lookup: CDR1 LGHNT, CDR2 FRNRAP. The DNA for the CDR3 is TGTGCTAGTGGTTTGTTGCATTCACCCCTCCACTTT. Its protein is CASGLLHSPLHF.

The chain carries TRBV5-1 and TRBJ1-5, with D possibly matching TRBD1 (5 bases). Trimming stripped 4 bases from V and 3 bases from J, with 11 bases between. Germline CDR1 and CDR2: SGHRS and YFSETQ. This CDR3 has 14 residues. The CDR3 DNA reads TGCGCCAGCAGCGGTAGACAGTACAATCAGCCCCAGCATTTT. It encodes CASSGRQYNQPQHF.

The chain uses TRBV11-2 and TRBJ1-1; D call uncertain. V was pared by 1 base and J by 3 bases, with 6 bases between. CDR1 and CDR2 (germline): SGHAT, FQNNGV. The length of the CDR3 is 13 residues. The DNA for the CDR3 is TGTGCCAGCAGCTTAGCTAGGGACACTGAAGCTTTCTTT. Protein sequence: CASSLARDTEAFF.